This TCR beta chain was identified in a study of blood T cell repertoires in COVID-19. Study-wide background: COVID-19 samples collected from the United States, Italy and Spain covered acute and convalescent phases.

Methods used by the authors: Reference gene primer amplification in the assay estimated nucleated cell counts. Measured with immunoSEQ multiplex PCR; TCRdb has only the in-frame clones, and not every one. V and J calls and clone size are as listed in that table; D and trimming were resolved from the DNA. In the table there are more than 200,000 clones, 88% of which are singletons. The V gene end was trimmed by 8 bases and the J gene end by 5 bases; junction bases not matched to a gene: 16. This CDR3 contains 16 residues. Germline CDR1 is SGHTA and CDR2 is FQGNSA. The sequence derives from a human donor in a cohort sampled during active COVID-19. What was sequenced was peripheral blood. The genes are TRBV7-2 and TRBJ2-3; the match to TRBD2 covers 7 bases. The CDR3 spells CASPPGRGLVGDTQYF. The DNA of the CDR3 is TGTGCCAGCCCGCCTGGCCGCGGACTAGTAGGAGATACGCAGTATTTT.